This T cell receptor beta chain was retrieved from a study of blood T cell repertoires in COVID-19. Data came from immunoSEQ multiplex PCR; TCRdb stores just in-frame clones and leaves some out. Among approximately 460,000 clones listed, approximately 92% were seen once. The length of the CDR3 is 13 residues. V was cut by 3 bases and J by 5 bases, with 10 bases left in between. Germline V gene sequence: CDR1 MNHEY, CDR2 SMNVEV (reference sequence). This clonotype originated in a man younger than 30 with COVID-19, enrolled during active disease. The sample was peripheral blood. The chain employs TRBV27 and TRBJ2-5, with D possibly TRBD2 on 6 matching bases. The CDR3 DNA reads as TGTGCCAGCAGTTTGCGGGGCGGGGAGACCCAGTACTTC. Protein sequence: CASSLRGGETQYF.